This entry concerns a single TCR beta chain. Its antigen is undetermined. The PCR employed 60 Vbeta primers together with 13 Jbeta primers. Only in-frame clones appear in the TCRdb table, and some are missing; sequencing was by immunoSEQ multiplex PCR. There are 82,000 or so clones in the sample; roughly four fifths occur only once, and about 6.2% lies in the top ten. The sample comes from a study of cytomegalovirus exposure and HLA in healthy donors. Study information: Unique TCRs numbering some 77 million, obtained from HLA-typed donors, made up an early data release.

Findings of the study overall: There were several of the most significant clusters that appeared linked to common viral pathogens in a later analysis. When analyzed later, the rates of TCR association showed variation by HLA locus, with DRB1 the most and HLA-C the fewest.

CDR3 size: 14 residues. Trimming cost V 6 bases and J 1 base, with 13 bases left between them. Germline V gives CDR1 SGHNT, CDR2 YYREEE (reference sequence). The material sequenced was PBMCs. The V call is TRBV5-4, the J call TRBJ1-1, with no clear D. This receptor was taken from a woman in her 50s in good health and CMV-seropositive. CDR3: CASNTPAGNTEAFF. As DNA, the CDR3 is TGTGCCAGCAACACCCCAGCGGGGAACACTGAAGCTTTCTTT.